These T cell receptor beta chains were read from a single sample in a study of blood T cell repertoires in COVID-19. Assay used: immunoSEQ multiplex PCR; TCRdb lists only in-frame clones, some missing. The table has approximately 170,000 clones, about nine tenths seen once. The source material was peripheral blood. These receptors originate from a man aged 25 to 45 with acute or convalescent COVID-19. CDR3s leave out the opening cysteine and the closing phenylalanine or tryptophan. A D gene is named only where the DNA matches it firmly. Clone size is stated in some rows and not others, as once, few, many or a class when expanded.

>NA|TRBJ2-3|TRBD2|14|TRBV7-8
ASSAWTSGEGDTQY
>NA|TRBJ1-2|TRBD1|13|TRBV3-1/TRBV3-2
ASSQDGTGYYGYT
>NA|TRBJ2-3|TRBD2|11|TRBV2
ATQRGSADTQY
>once|TRBJ1-6|NA|13|TRBV6-6
ASSYSMSRAMPLH
>NA|TRBJ2-7|TRBD2|12|TRBV28
ASSLRLAGVEQY
>NA|TRBJ1-1|TRBD1|13|TRBV6-6
AITRQGFLNTEAF
>NA|TRBJ1-2|TRBD1|9|TRBV29-1
SGMTGNGYT
>NA|TRBJ1-5|TRBD1|16|TRBV2
ASSTPVGTADPNQPQH
>NA|TRBJ2-2|TRBD2|12|TRBV9
ASSVGSGTGELF
>NA|TRBJ1-5|NA|12|TRBV28
ASSFSQGIQPQH
>NA|TRBJ2-1|TRBD1|14|TRBV28
ASREVGQGKYNEQF
>NA|TRBJ2-5|TRBD2|13|TRBV9
ASSPRLAGAETQY
>once|TRBJ1-1|NA|11|TRBV6-1
ASSEQGYTEAF
>NA|TRBJ1-5|NA|13|TRBV15
ATSRVRQGPQPQH
>NA|TRBJ2-2|TRBD2|15|TRBV5-1
ASSLGLAGGRTGELF
>NA|TRBJ2-3|TRBD2|13|TRBV5-4
ASRGGLARSDTQY
>NA|TRBJ2-1|TRBD2|13|TRBV10-1
ASSTAGGPGNEQF
>NA|TRBJ1-2|NA|13|TRBV29-1
SVEDVMAGATGYT
>NA|TRBJ1-4|NA|14|TRBV4-2
ASSQGAGATGGTTF
>NA|TRBJ2-3|NA|17|TRBV5-6
ASSSLPLRTSQMVDTQY
>NA|TRBJ2-2|TRBD2|12|TRBV5-4
ASSLAGVYGELF
>NA|TRBJ2-7|NA|10|TRBV12-3/TRBV12-4
ASVTDLNEQY
>NA|TRBJ2-7|TRBD1|12|TRBV5-1
ASSLAGQVYEQY
>NA|TRBJ1-1|NA|17|TRBV3-1/TRBV3-2
ASSAGWVFAQDGNTEAF
>NA|TRBJ1-5|NA|11|TRBV28
ASMSVGNQPQH
>NA|TRBJ1-5|NA|11|TRBV6-5
ASSNRLAQPQH
>NA|TRBJ2-3|NA|11|TRBV5-6
ASSWNPGDTQY
>NA|TRBJ2-6|NA|15|TRBV30
AWTYGDIVSGANVLT
>NA|TRBJ2-1|TRBD2|14|TRBV28
ASSPIAGSSYNEQF
>NA|TRBJ2-1|TRBD2|15|TRBV9
ASSPQPLAGGRAEQF
>NA|TRBJ2-1|NA|14|TRBV6-1
ASSEVWGGVRNEQF
>NA|TRBJ2-1|NA|13|TRBV10-1
ASSPGLRQRNEQF
>NA|TRBJ2-3|TRBD2|13|TRBV5-1
ASRASGGFLDTQY
>NA|TRBJ2-7|TRBD2|18|TRBV14
ASSQHPPPGLADRTYEQY
>NA|TRBJ2-7|NA|11|TRBV10-1
ASMSQGSNEQY
>once|TRBJ2-1|NA|9|TRBV6-2/TRBV6-3
ASSYWSEQF
>NA|TRBJ1-2|NA|9|TRBV19
ASNSHYGYT
>NA|TRBJ2-1|NA|14|TRBV6-5
ASSYRAGITYNEQF
>NA|TRBJ2-3|TRBD2|13|TRBV5-1
ASSGLAGGPDTQY
>once|TRBJ1-1|TRBD1|12|TRBV27
ASSLQGVVTEAF
>NA|TRBJ1-4|TRBD1|13|TRBV2
ASSEALDRAEKLF
>few|TRBJ1-1|NA|11|TRBV30
AWSQGANTEAF
>NA|TRBJ1-3|NA|14|TRBV4-1
ASSLLGGAGGNTIY
>NA|TRBJ1-4|TRBD1|13|TRBV4-2
ASSQDNDRAEKLF
>NA|TRBJ2-3|TRBD2|14|TRBV11-2
ASSPWSSGRTYTQY